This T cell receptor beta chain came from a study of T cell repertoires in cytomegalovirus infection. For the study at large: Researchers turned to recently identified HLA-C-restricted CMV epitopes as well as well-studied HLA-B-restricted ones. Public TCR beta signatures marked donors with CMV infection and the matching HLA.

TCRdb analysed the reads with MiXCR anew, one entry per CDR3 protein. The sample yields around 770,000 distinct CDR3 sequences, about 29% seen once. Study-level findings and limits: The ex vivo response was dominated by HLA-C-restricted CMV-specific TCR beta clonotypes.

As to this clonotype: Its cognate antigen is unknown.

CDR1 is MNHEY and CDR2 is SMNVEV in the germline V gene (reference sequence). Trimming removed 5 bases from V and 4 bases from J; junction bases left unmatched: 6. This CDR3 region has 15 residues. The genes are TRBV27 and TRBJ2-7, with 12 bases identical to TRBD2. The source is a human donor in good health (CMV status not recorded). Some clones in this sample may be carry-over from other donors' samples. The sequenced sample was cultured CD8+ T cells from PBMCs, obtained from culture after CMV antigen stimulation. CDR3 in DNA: TGTGCCAGCAGTATAACTAGCGGGGGGATTTACGAGCAGTACTTC. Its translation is CASSITSGGIYEQYF.